This T cell receptor (beta chain) was retrieved from a study of blood T cell repertoires in COVID-19. Enrolled through a virtual design, the participants were between roughly 18 and 95 years of age and came from around 25 US areas. The study assigned cohorts using participant-reported clinical history. TCRdb's table, derived via immunoSEQ multiplex PCR, lists solely in-frame clones and lacks some. In the table there are about 260,000 clones, about 90% of which are singletons. This TCR was recovered from a woman in her thirties or forties who had been exposed to COVID-19. Input material: PBMCs or T cells enriched from blood (not recorded which).

CDR3 DNA sequence: TGTGCCAGCAGCTCTGACAGAAATCAGCCCCAGCATTTT. It encodes CASSSDRNQPQHF. V is TRBV5-8 and J is TRBJ1-5, with D possibly matching TRBD1 (5 bases). The CDR3 contains 13 residues. The V end was cut by 3 bases, the J end by 4 bases, with 8 bases between. The germline V gene has CDR1 SGHTS and CDR2 YDEGEE.